The source of this T cell receptor (beta chain) is a study of cytomegalovirus exposure and HLA in healthy donors. The CDR3 spans 16 residues. CDR1 SGHRS and CDR2 YFSETQ come from the germline V gene. The V segment lost 4 bases and the J segment 1 base; nucleotides outside the gene matches: 8. Vbeta (60) and Jbeta (13) primers were used in the PCR. Profiled with immunoSEQ multiplex PCR; TCRdb holds only in-frame clones, not every one. The table records 190,000 or so clones, about four fifths of them present only once. The origin of this receptor is a girl between 10 and 17 years old in good health and CMV-seropositive. The chain combines TRBV5-1 with TRBJ1-1; TRBD1 matches at 9 bases. The specimen was PBMCs. CDR3 DNA: TGCGCCAGCAGCCGTGCCGGGACAGGGAGGAACACTGAAGCTTTCTTT. The encoded protein is CASSRAGTGRNTEAFF.